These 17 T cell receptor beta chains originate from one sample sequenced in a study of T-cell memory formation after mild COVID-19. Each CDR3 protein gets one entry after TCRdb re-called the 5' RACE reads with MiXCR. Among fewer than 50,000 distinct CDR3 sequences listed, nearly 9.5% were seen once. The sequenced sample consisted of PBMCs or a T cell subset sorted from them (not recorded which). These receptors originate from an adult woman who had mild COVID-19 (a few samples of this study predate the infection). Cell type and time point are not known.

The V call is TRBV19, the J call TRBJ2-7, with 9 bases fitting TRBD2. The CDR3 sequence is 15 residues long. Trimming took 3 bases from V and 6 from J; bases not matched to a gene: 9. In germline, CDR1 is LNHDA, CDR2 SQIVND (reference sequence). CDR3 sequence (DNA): TGTGCCAGTAGTATTGTCGCTAGCGGGATGGGCGAGCAGTACTTC. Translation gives CASSIVASGMGEQYF.

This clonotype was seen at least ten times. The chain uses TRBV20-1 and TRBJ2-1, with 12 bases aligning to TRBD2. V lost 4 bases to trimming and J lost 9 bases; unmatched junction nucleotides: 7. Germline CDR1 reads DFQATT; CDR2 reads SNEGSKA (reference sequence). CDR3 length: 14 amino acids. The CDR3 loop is CSAIRSSGGVEQFF. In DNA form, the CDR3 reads TGCAGTGCTATTAGGTCTAGCGGGGGGGTTGAGCAGTTCTTC.

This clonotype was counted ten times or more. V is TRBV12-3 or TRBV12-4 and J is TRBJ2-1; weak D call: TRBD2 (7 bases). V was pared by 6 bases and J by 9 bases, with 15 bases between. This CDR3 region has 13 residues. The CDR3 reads CASRRGGASEQFF. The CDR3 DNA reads TGTGCCAGCAGGCGTGGGGGGGCCTCTGAGCAGTTCTTC.

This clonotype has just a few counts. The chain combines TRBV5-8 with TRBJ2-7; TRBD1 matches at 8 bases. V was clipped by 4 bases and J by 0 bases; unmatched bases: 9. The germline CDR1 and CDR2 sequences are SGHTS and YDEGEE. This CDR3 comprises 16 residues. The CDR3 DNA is TGTGCCAGCAGCGAAGGACAGGGCTTTAGCTCCTACGAGCAGTACTTC. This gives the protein CASSEGQGFSSYEQYF.

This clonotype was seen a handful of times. CDR3 protein: CASRSLPTSIDYNEQFF. The CDR3 coding sequence is TGTGCAAGTCGCTCCCTCCCCACTAGCATAGATTACAATGAGCAGTTCTTC. The chain is built from TRBV12-2 and TRBJ2-1; TRBD2, as called in the table, went unchecked against the DNA. TRBV12-2 corresponds to a pseudogene. This CDR3 contains 17 residues.

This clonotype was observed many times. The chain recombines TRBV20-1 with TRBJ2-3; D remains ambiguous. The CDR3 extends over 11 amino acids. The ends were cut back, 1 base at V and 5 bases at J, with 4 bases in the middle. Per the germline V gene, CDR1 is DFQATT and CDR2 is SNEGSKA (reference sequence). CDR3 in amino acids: CSARGIDTQYF. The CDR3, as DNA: TGCAGTGCTAGAGGAATAGATACGCAGTATTTT.

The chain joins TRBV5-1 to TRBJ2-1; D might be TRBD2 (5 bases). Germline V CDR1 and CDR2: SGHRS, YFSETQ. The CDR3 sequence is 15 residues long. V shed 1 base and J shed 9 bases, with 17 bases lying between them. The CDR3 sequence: CASSLPIGLAGEQFF. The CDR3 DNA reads TGCGCCAGCAGCTTGCCGATCGGACTTGCGGGTGAGCAGTTCTTC.

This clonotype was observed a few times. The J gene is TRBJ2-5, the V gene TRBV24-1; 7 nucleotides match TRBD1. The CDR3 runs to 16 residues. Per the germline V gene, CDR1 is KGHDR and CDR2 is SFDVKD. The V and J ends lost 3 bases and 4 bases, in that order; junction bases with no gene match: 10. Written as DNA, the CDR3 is TGTGCCACCAGTGATGTGGGGACAGCTAACGGAGAGACCCAGTACTTC. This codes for CATSDVGTANGETQYF.

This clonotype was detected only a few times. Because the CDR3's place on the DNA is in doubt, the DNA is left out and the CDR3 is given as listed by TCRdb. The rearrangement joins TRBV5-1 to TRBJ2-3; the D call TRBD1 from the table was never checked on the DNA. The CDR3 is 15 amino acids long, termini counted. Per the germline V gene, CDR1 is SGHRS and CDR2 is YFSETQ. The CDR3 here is CASILGGTRTDTQYF.

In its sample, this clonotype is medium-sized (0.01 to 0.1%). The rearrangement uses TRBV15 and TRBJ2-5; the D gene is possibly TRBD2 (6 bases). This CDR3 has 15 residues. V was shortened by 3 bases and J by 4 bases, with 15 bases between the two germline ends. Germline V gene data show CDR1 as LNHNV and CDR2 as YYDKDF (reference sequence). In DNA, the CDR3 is TGTGCCACCAGCAGCGGCTTCGGGACTGGAGAGACCCAGTACTTC. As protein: CATSSGFGTGETQYF.

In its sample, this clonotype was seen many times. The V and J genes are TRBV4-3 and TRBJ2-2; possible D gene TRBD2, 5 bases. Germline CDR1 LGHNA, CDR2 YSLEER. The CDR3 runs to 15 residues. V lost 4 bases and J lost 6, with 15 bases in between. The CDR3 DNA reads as TGCGCCAGCAGCCCTCATGAGGGATCCCCCGGGGAGCTGTTTTTT. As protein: CASSPHEGSPGELFF.

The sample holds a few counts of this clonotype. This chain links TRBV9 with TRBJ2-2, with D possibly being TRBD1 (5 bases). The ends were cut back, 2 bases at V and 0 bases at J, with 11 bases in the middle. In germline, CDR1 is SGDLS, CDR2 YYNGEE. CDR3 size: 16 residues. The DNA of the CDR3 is TGTGCCAGCAGCGTTTCTTGGACATCGAACACCGGGGAGCTGTTTTTT. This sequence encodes CASSVSWTSNTGELFF.

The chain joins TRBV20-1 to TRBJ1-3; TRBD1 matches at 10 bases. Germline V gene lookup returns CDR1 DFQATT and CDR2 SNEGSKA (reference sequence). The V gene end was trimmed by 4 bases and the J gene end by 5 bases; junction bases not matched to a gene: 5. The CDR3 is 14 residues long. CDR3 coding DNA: TGCAGTGCTACTGGGACAGGGGCCAGAAACACCATATATTTT. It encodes CSATGTGARNTIYF.

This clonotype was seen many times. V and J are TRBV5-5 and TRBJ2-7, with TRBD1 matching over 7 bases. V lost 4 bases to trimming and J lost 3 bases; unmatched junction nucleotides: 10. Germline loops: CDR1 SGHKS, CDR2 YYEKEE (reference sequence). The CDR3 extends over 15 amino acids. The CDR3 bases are TGTGCCAGCAGCAGGGGACAGCAAGCGTACTACGAGCAGTACTTC. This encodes CASSRGQQAYYEQYF.

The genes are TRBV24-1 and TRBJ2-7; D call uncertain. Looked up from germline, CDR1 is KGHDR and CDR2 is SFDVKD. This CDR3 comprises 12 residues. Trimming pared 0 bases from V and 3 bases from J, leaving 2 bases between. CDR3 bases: TGTGCCACCAGTGATTTGGGCTACGAGCAGTACTTC. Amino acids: CATSDLGYEQYF.

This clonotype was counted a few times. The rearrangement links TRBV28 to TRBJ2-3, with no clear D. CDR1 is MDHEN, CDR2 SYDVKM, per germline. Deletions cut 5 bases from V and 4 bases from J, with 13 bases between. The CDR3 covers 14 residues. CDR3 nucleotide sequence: TGTGCCAGCAGTCCATGGGTATCTGCAGATACGCAGTATTTT. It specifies CASSPWVSADTQYF.

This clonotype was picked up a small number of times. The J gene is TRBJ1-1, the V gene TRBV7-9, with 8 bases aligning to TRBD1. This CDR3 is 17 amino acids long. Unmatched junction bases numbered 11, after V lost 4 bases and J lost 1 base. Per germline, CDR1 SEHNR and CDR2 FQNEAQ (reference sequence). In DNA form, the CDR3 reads TGTGCCAGCAGCTCTACCGACAGGGGACTTAGGAACACTGAAGCTTTCTTT. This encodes CASSSTDRGLRNTEAFF.